The 18 T cell receptor beta chains below all came from one sample that was sequenced in a study of blood T cell repertoires in COVID-19. Clones were read by immunoSEQ multiplex PCR, and TCRdb kept only the in-frame ones, dropping some. The data contain more than 200,000 clones, around 83% of them seen just once; the ten biggest clones take up about 1.4%. The source material was peripheral blood. Receptors originate from a woman between 40 and 50 years old who had recovered from COVID-19.

The chain joins TRBV19 to TRBJ2-7; TRBD1 aligns across 9 bases. Germline lookup yields CDR1 LNHDA and CDR2 SQIVND (reference sequence). The CDR3 runs to 14 residues. V shed 5 bases, J shed 2 bases, and the junction held 4 bases outside the gene matches. CDR3 protein: CASSATGGAYEQYF. In nucleotides, the CDR3 is TGTGCCAGTAGTGCTACAGGGGGCGCCTACGAGCAGTACTTC. Full variable domain (rest looked up from reference TRBV19 and TRBJ2-7): DGGITQSPKYLFRKEGQNVTLSCEQNLNHDAMYWYRQDPGQGLRLIYYSQIVNDFQKGDIAEGYSVSREKKESFPLTVTSAQKNPTAFYLCASSATGGAYEQYFGPGTRLTVT.

This chain links TRBV7-6 with TRBJ1-2; unclear D gene. Trimming cost V 5 bases and J 8 bases, with 15 bases left between them. The CDR3 has 13 residues. From germline, CDR1 is SGHVS and CDR2 FNYEAQ. For the CDR3, the DNA is TGTGCCAGCAGCCCCACTGGAGGTTACGGCTACACCTTC. Residues: CASSPTGGYGYTF.

V usage is TRBV6-5 and J usage is TRBJ2-3; unclear D gene. This CDR3 comprises 15 residues. The V end lost 0 bases, the J end lost 1 base, and 8 bases lay between the germline ends. The V gene's germline CDR1 is MNHEY and CDR2 SVGAGI. CDR3 sequence: CASSYSFFRTDTQYF. CDR3 coding DNA: TGTGCCAGCAGTTACTCCTTCTTCCGCACAGATACGCAGTATTTT.

The genes are TRBV18 and TRBJ2-7, with 10 nucleotides matching TRBD1. This CDR3 region has 12 residues. Losses at the gene ends were 6 bases for V and 6 bases for J; bases not matched to a gene: 2. From germline, CDR1 is KGHSH and CDR2 LQKENI. The CDR3 loop is CASSGTGAEQYF. CDR3 sequence (DNA): TGTGCCAGCTCCGGGACAGGGGCCGAGCAGTACTTC.

The chain has TRBV5-4 and TRBJ2-3, with 8 positions matching TRBD2. This CDR3 spans 15 amino acids. V lost 4 bases, J lost 5 bases, and 9 bases stayed unmatched. Looked up from germline, CDR1 is SGHNT and CDR2 is YYREEE (reference sequence). DNA of the CDR3: TGTGCCAGCAGCACCCCGCTCGGGGGGGAAGATACGCAGTATTTT. Protein: CASSTPLGGEDTQYF.

The rearrangement uses TRBV5-1 and TRBJ2-1, with 10 bases that match TRBD2. Germline V gene data show CDR1 as SGHRS and CDR2 as YFSETQ. The V and J ends lost 1 base and 0 bases, in that order; junction bases with no gene match: 1. This CDR3 is built from 16 residues. In DNA, the CDR3 is TGCGCCAGCAGCTTGTTAGCGGGGGGCTCCTACAATGAGCAGTTCTTC. Its translation is CASSLLAGGSYNEQFF.

The chain combines TRBV5-1 with TRBJ1-1; D gene unclear. CDR1 SGHRS and CDR2 YFSETQ come from the germline V gene. V was cut by 0 bases and J by 2 bases, with 11 bases left in between. There are 15 residues in the CDR3. For the CDR3, the DNA is TGCGCCAGCAGCTTGGAGTTTCTGGCCAACACTGAAGCTTTCTTT. This translates into CASSLEFLANTEAFF. Full variable domain (missing parts from reference TRBV5-1 and TRBJ1-1): KAGVTQTPRYLIKTRGQQVTLSCSPISGHRSVSWYQQTPGQGLQFLFEYFSETQRNKGNFPGRFSGRQFSNSRSEMNVSTLELGDSALYLCASSLEFLANTEAFFGQGTRLTVV.

This chain links TRBV4-3 with TRBJ1-4; D gene ambiguous. CDR1 is LGHNA and CDR2 is YSLEER in the germline V gene. Trimming removed 0 bases at V and 0 bases at J, with 8 bases between. There are 16 residues in the CDR3. CDR3 nucleotides: TGCGCCAGCAGCCAAGATTACGGGGCAACTAATGAAAAACTGTTTTTT. This sequence encodes CASSQDYGATNEKLFF.

As regards this clone: Relative to the germline gene, one junction end is altered; a read error may explain this. The V call is TRBV7-7, the J call TRBJ2-3; D is possibly TRBD2 (6 bases). The germline gives CDR1 SSHAT, CDR2 FNYEAQ (reference sequence). The CDR3 loop spans 15 amino acids. DNA for the CDR3: TGTGCTAGCAGCTTGGGGGACGGGAGAGGGGATACGCAGTATTTT. It is translated as CASSLGDGRGDTQYF.

CDR3: CASNYGGGGHEQYF. For the CDR3, the DNA is TGTGCCAGCAATTACGGGGGCGGGGGGCACGAGCAGTACTTC. The genes are TRBV2 and TRBJ2-7; 8 bases match TRBD2. The CDR3 runs 14 residues. The ends lost 7 bases at V and 5 bases at J; junction bases unmatched: 10. Germline lookup yields CDR1 SNHLY and CDR2 FYNNEI.

The rearrangement joins TRBV5-1 to TRBJ1-2; 7 nucleotides match TRBD1. Trimming removed 0 bases from V and 4 bases from J; junction bases left unmatched: 9. There are 16 residues in the CDR3. CDR1 and CDR2 from the germline V gene are SGHRS and YFSETQ. CDR3 loop: CASSLASTGAIYGYTF. CDR3 in DNA: TGCGCCAGCAGCTTGGCCTCAACAGGGGCGATCTATGGCTACACCTTC.

V is TRBV10-2 and J is TRBJ1-1; the D gene is possibly TRBD1 (6 bases). V lost 5 bases and J 0 bases, leaving 10 bases between the germline ends. This CDR3 region has 14 residues. Germline CDR1 reads WSHSY; CDR2 reads SAAADI. CDR3 in DNA: TGCGCCAGCAGTCGACAGGATATGAACACTGAAGCTTTCTTT. Translating gives CASSRQDMNTEAFF.

The gene calls are TRBV5-1 and TRBJ1-1, with 7 bases that match TRBD1. The length of the CDR3 is 17 residues. After removal of 5 bases from V and 9 bases from J, the junction contained 22 bases not matched to a gene. Germline-derived CDR1 and CDR2 are SGHRS and YFSETQ. The CDR3 DNA is TGCGCCAGCAGGCACGAGGACAGGATTAATTTTGAGGGGAAAGCTTTCTTT. Amino acid sequence: CASRHEDRINFEGKAFF.

This chain uses TRBV7-9 with TRBJ1-5; D remains unclear. Germline assignment: CDR1 SEHNR and CDR2 FQNEAQ (reference sequence). This CDR3 contains 14 residues. Between the trimmed V and J ends, which lost 5 bases and 0 bases, there was a span of 8 bases. DNA of the CDR3: TGTGCCAGCAGCCCTGAGGGTAGCAATCAGCCCCAGCATTTT. Translated: CASSPEGSNQPQHF. The full variable domain, with the rest looked up from reference TRBV7-9 and TRBJ1-5, is DTGVSQNPRHKITKRGQNVTFRCDPISEHNRLYWYRQTLGQGPEFLTYFQNEAQLEKSRLLSDRFSAERPKGSFSTLEIQRTEQGDSAMYLCASSPEGSNQPQHFGDGTRLSIL.

This rearrangement joins TRBV3-1 (or the pseudogene TRBV3-2) to TRBJ1-1, with D possibly matching TRBD1 (6 bases). Germline V CDR1 and CDR2: LGHDT, YNNKEL (reference sequence). Trimming cost V 3 bases and J 1 base, with 21 bases left between them. This CDR3 has 18 residues. CDR3 loop: CASSHLIRPGQTNTEAFF. The CDR3 nucleotides are TGTGCCAGCAGCCATCTTATTAGGCCCGGACAGACGAACACTGAAGCTTTCTTT.

V is TRBV2 and J is TRBJ1-4; TRBD1 might be the D (5 bases). Trimming removed 5 bases at V and 3 bases at J, with 7 bases between. Germline loops: CDR1 SNHLY, CDR2 FYNNEI. This CDR3 contains 13 residues. CDR3 DNA: TGTGCCAGCAGTACAGGCCCTAATGAAAAACTGTTTTTT. Translated: CASSTGPNEKLFF.

The V gene is TRBV19, the J gene TRBJ2-2; 7 bases fit TRBD1. CDR1 is LNHDA and CDR2 is SQIVND in the germline V gene (reference sequence). The CDR3 loop spans 15 amino acids. Trimming at V came to 8 bases and at J to 6 bases, leaving 12 bases not matched to a gene. The CDR3: CASEETGKWSGELFF. CDR3 in DNA: TGTGCCAGTGAAGAGACAGGGAAGTGGTCCGGGGAGCTGTTTTTT.

The rearrangement uses TRBV10-3 and TRBJ1-1; 7 nucleotides line up with TRBD1. The CDR3 has 15 amino acids. Germline CDR1 reads ENHRY; CDR2 reads SYGVKD. The V gene end was trimmed by 5 bases and the J gene end by 0 bases; junction bases not matched to a gene: 6. The CDR3 protein is CAISYRGPMNTEAFF. CDR3 DNA: TGTGCCATCAGTTACAGGGGCCCTATGAACACTGAAGCTTTCTTT.